This T cell receptor (beta chain) was identified during a study of PD-1 blockade in mismatch repair-deficient tumors (dated by TCRdb to about 2017). Study-wide context: Between late 2013 and late 2016, 90 or so consecutive patients with about 11 mismatch repair-deficient cancer types, all previously treated and progressing, were enrolled in the trial. Tumor-associated T cell clones were tracked in the peripheral blood of patients responding to PD-1 blockade by deep sequencing of TCR CDR3 regions. Points the paper makes about the study in general: Tumor-resident clones, often undetectable in blood before treatment, expanded rapidly after pembrolizumab and then contracted, generally before radiologic responses.

Library preparation was by the immunoSEQ multiplex PCR assay. The source is immuneACCESS, and TCRdb retained only in-frame sequences with V and J called. Part of the clones is not carried over; for the studies checked, unresolved V genes explain less than half of this, and the remainder is unexplained. This sample gives around 110,000 clones in total; 65% to 80% of them show up just once. 4% to 5% of the sample belongs to the ten largest clones. Comments on this clone: Its recognized antigen is unknown. Base qualities are missing; no much larger clone stands one base away.

Mismatch repair deficiency was established in every enrolled patient by polymerase chain reaction or immunohistochemistry. A few patients who responded to pembrolizumab therapy underwent TCR sequencing. Pembrolizumab PD-1 blockade was prospectively tested in advanced mismatch repair-deficient cancers, regardless of tissue of origin, in the phase II trial. Peripheral blood T cell samples were collected serially, before PD-1 blockade began and at several time points afterward. Blood sampling times were reported as weeks after the first pembrolizumab dose. V is cut back by 4 bases and J by 4 bases, with 4 bases in the junction unmatched. Taken from cysteine to phenylalanine, the CDR3 has 13 residues. CDR3 DNA only is kept here, 39 bases in frame from base 1. The germline V gene supplies CDR1 SGHRS and CDR2 YFSETQ.

The receptor chain draws on TRBV5-1 and TRBJ2-7; TRBD1 fits 8 bases in the junction. This sample comprised peripheral blood, obtained just over 59 weeks after starting pembrolizumab. This clonotype was sampled from an adult with mismatch repair-deficient cancer. The CDR3 amino acid sequence is: CASSKDRDYEQYF. The nucleotide sequence reads TGCGCCAGCAGCAAGGACAGGGATTACGAGCAGTACTTC.